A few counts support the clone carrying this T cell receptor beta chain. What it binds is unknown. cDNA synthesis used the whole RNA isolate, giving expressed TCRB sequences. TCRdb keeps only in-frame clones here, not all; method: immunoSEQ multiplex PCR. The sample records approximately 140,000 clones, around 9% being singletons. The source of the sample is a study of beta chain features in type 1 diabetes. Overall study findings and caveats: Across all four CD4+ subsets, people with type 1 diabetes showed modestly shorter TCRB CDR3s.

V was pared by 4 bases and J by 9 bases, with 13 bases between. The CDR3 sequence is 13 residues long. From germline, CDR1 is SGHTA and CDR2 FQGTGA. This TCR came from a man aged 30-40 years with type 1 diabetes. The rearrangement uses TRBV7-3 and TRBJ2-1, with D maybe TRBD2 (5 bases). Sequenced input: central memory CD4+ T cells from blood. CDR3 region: CASSYGGEGEQFF. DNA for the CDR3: TGTGCCAGCAGCTATGGAGGTGAGGGTGAGCAGTTCTTC.